This paragraph reports one T cell receptor (beta chain). What it recognizes is unknown. The data were taken from a study of shared clonotypes between healthy human individuals. Study-level results: Naive subsets generally had larger estimated richness than memory subsets.

V gave up 5 bases and J gave up 7 bases, with 21 bases separating them. The V gene's germline CDR1 is MNHNY and CDR2 SVGAGI (reference sequence). CDR3 length: 15 amino acids. Sequenced by immunoSEQ multiplex PCR; TCRdb stores in-frame clones only, minus some. The table has 730,000 or so clones, more than 70% seen once. The sequencing sample was made of memory CD4+ T cells sorted from blood. Regarding subset: CD45RA-negative fraction. The receptor's source is a woman in her twenties or thirties in good health. The V and J genes are TRBV6-6 and TRBJ2-7; weak D call: TRBD2 (6 bases). This CDR3 reads CASSPKDGGRREQYF. The CDR3 region has the DNA TGTGCCAGCAGTCCCAAGGACGGGGGAAGAAGGGAGCAGTACTTC.